This T cell receptor beta chain was sequenced in a study of T cells in Graves' hyperthyroidism and ophthalmopathy. Study-level results: Median prediction lead before ophthalmopathy onset was 5 to 7.5 months with the model. In blood, most of the thyroid clonotypes expanded above 0.001 were also present. In simple terms, a model built on 13 V-J features told ophthalmopathy apart from stable hyperthyroidism.

Active moderate-to-severe ophthalmopathy, Clinical Activity Score at least 3, NOSPECS at least 4, under 3 months' duration. This clonotype showed up many times. Its specificity is not known. This CDR3 has 15 residues. Germline CDR1 and CDR2: SGHTA and FQGNSA. Trimming cost V 2 bases and J 3 bases, with 14 bases left between them. RNA transcripts were the template for amplifying TCR beta CDR3 regions. First-round RT-PCR of the TCR CDR3 relied on the HTBI primer set. Each CDR3 protein gets one entry after TCRdb re-called the multiplex PCR reads with MiXCR. The repertoire includes about 500,000 distinct CDR3 sequences, 15% to 20% of them detected once, and approximately 32% sits in the top ten.

This sequence was found in a woman aged 25 to 45 with Graves' ophthalmopathy. The specimen was blood. The V gene is TRBV7-2, the J gene TRBJ2-7, with D possibly matching TRBD1 (5 bases). CDR3 residues: CASSLLGHRVYEQYF. CDR3 DNA sequence: TGTGCCAGCAGCTTACTAGGACATAGGGTCTACGAGCAGTACTTC.